This entry features one T cell receptor (beta chain) sequence. Its specificity is not known. The J segment lost 3 bases and the V segment lost 6 bases, leaving 4 bases of the junction unmatched. Germline V lookup: CDR1 SNHLY, CDR2 FYNNEI. The CDR3 covers 14 residues. The data derive from a study of graft-versus-host responses after intestinal transplantation. The repertoire was sequenced with immunoSEQ multiplex PCR; TCRdb's copy has only in-frame clones and lacks some. The sample holds roughly 80,000 clones, roughly 87% seen once. Study-level points and caveats: Recipient bone marrow held GvH clones, some seen earlier in ileum or blood. Circulating GvH clones peaking coincided with falling HvG clones soon after transplant. High graft-versus-host to host-versus-graft clonal ratios were seen in allografts of patients with graft-donor T cell macrochimerism.

The sequences come from unstimulated CD8+ T cells sorted from spleen or lymph node cells, collected before transplant. This chain joins TRBV2 and TRBJ2-2, with 7 bases that match TRBD2. The sequence came from a human donor who was the organ donor for an intestinal transplant. The CDR3 here is CASREREYTGELFF. CDR3 coding DNA: TGTGCCAGCAGAGAGCGGGAATACACCGGGGAGCTGTTTTTT.